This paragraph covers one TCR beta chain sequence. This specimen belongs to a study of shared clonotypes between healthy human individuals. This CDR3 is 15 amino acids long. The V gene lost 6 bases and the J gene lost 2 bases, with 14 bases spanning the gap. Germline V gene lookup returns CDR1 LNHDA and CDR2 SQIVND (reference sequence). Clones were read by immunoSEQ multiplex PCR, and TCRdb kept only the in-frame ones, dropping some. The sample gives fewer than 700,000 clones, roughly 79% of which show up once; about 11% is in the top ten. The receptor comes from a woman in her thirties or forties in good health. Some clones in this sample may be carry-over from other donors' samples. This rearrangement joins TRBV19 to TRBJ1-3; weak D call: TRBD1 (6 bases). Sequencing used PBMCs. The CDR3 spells CASSYRDITGNTIYF. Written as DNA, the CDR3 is TGTGCCAGTAGCTACCGGGACATCACTGGAAACACCATATATTTT.